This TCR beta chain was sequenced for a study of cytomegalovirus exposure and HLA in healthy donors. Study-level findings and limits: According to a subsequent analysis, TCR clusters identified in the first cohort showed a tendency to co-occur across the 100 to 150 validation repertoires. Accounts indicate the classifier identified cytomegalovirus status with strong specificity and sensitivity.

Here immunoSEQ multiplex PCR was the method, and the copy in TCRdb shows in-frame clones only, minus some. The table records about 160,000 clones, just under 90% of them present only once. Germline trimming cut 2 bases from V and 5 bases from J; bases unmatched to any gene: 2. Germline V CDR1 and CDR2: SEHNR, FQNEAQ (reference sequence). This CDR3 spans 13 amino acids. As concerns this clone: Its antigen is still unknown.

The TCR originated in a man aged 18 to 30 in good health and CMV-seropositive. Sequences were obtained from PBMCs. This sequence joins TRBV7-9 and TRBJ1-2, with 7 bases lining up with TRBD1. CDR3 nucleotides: TGTGCCAGCAGCTTACCAGGGGGATATGGCTACACCTTC. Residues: CASSLPGGYGYTF.